What follows are 4 T cell receptor beta chains derived from one specimen sequenced in a study of Ad26.COV2.S vaccination and SARS-CoV-2 variants. Treatment reported: some 20 received Ad26.COV2.S at low or high dose, single or two shots; 5 received placebo; per-sample allocation not given. Samples were taken on day 63 after the first vaccine or placebo injection. Method: immunoSEQ multiplex PCR; TCRdb's copy keeps in-frame clones and lacks some. The table records 350,000 to 500,000 clones, around 91% of them present only once. The material was peripheral blood, obtained in a trial of Ad26.COV2.S vaccine versus placebo. These receptors were taken from a person aged 18-60 years who received the Ad26.COV2.S COVID-19 vaccine or a placebo.

The V gene is TRBV5-5, the J gene TRBJ2-7; the D gene is possibly TRBD2 (6 bases). This CDR3 is built from 16 residues. Trimming took 1 base from V and 0 from J, leaving 14 bases between them. Germline V gene data show CDR1 as SGHKS and CDR2 as YYEKEE (reference sequence). The CDR3 DNA is TGTGCCAGCAGCTTGAGTCTAGCGCACAGCTCCTACGAGCAGTACTTC. This codes for CASSLSLAHSSYEQYF.

This chain connects TRBV7-9 to TRBJ2-5; 13 nucleotides line up with TRBD2. The germline CDR1 and CDR2 sequences are SEHNR and FQNEAQ (reference sequence). The V gene end was trimmed by 6 bases and the J gene end by 5 bases; junction bases not matched to a gene: 9. CDR3 length: 16 amino acids. The CDR3 sequence: CASRRPGLAGRETQYF. The CDR3 DNA reads as TGTGCCAGCAGACGACCGGGACTAGCGGGAAGGGAGACCCAGTACTTC.

This chain joins TRBV9 and TRBJ1-3; 7 bases agree with TRBD1. This CDR3 is built from 18 residues. CDR1 is SGDLS, CDR2 YYNGEE, per germline. J was trimmed by 1 base and V by 0 bases; bases with no gene match: 10. CDR3 sequence: CASSVGPGQAVSGNTIYF. The CDR3 DNA follows: TGTGCCAGCAGCGTAGGTCCAGGACAGGCAGTTTCTGGAAACACCATATATTTT. Complete variable domain (other parts from reference TRBV9 and TRBJ1-3): DSGVTQTPKHLITATGQRVTLRCSPRSGDLSVYWYQQSLDQGLQFLIQYYNGEERAKGNILERFSAQQFPDLHSELNLSSLELGDSALYFCASSVGPGQAVSGNTIYFGEGSWLTVV.

This chain joins TRBV6-1 and TRBJ2-5; 8 bases are shared with TRBD1. Per the germline V gene, CDR1 is MNHNS and CDR2 is SASEGT. Losses at the gene ends were 0 bases for V and 4 bases for J; bases not matched to a gene: 4. This CDR3 spans 15 amino acids. The CDR3 protein is CASSEAYDRGETQYF. The CDR3 nucleotides are TGTGCCAGCAGTGAAGCATATGACAGGGGAGAGACCCAGTACTTC.